The present TCR beta chain was sequenced within a study of T cell responses to AZD1222 COVID-19 vaccine. The study's findings and limits: Mostly white British, mostly female donors; authors suggested clonal diversity may be underestimated. Repertoire sampling occurred only after the peak T cell response. Spike-spanning, vaccine-associated CD4 TCRs were dominant at 160-218 and 743-854.

TCRdb's copy holds only in-frame clones and misses some; the assay was immunoSEQ multiplex PCR. The sample consists of some 110,000 clones, more than 70% of them appearing once. In regard to this clone: Its antigen is not identified.

The germline V and J ends were trimmed by 0 bases and 2 bases, with 11 bases remaining between them. The germline CDR1 and CDR2 sequences are SGHRS and YFSETQ. The CDR3 length is 16 residues. V is TRBV5-1 and J is TRBJ2-2, with D unresolved. Sequencing was performed on peripheral blood, taken on day 0 of AZD1222 vaccination. The receptor was derived from an adult in good health. The CDR3 DNA is TGCGCCAGCAGCTTGGCCTACGCTGAAAACACCGGGGAGCTGTTTTTT. This codes for CASSLAYAENTGELFF.